This T cell receptor (beta chain) emerged from a study of blood T cells in healthy people across ages. At least ten counts were recorded for this clonotype. CDR3 size: 15 residues. CDR1 is SQVTM, CDR2 ANQGSEA, per germline. V was pared by 5 bases and J by 0 bases, with 7 bases of the junction left unmatched. Using a J-beta primer mix together with a sample-barcoded 5' primer, a second PCR was run for roughly 6 to 12 cycles. TCRdb re-derived calls from the 5' RACE reads in MiXCR, one entry per CDR3 protein. Seen here are roughly 1 million distinct CDR3 sequences, roughly 24% observed once, and the top ten hold around 0.75%. Separately, the same data were catalogued under a study of T cells of mothers and their children. This second study says: Reverse transcription into cDNA received all extracted RNA, at roughly 1.4 ug per 15 ul. There was no detection of any persistent microchimeric T cell clones.

The receptor comes from a girl aged 2-10 years in good health. The J gene is TRBJ2-1, the V gene TRBV29-1; TRBD2 matches 7 bases. Sequencing was carried out using blood. Written as DNA, the CDR3 is TGCAGCGTTCTAGCACTAGCGCTCTCCTACAATGAGCAGTTCTTC. This gives the protein CSVLALALSYNEQFF.